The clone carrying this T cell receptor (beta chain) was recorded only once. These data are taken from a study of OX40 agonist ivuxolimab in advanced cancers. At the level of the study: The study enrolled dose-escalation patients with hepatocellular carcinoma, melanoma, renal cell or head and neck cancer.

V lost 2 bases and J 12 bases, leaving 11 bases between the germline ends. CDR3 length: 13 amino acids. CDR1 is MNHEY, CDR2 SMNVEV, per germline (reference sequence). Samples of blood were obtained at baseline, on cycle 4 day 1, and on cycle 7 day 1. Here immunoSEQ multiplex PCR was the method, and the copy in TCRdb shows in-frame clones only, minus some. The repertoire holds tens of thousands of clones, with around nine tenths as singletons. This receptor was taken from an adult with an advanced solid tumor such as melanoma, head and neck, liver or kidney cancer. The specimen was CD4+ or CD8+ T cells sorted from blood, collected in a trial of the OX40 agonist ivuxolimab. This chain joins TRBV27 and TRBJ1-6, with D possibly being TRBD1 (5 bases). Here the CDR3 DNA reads TGTGCCAGCAGTTTAGAGCCAGGGCTACCCCTCCACTTT. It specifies CASSLEPGLPLHF.